The 21 T cell receptor beta chains reported below all come from one sample, sequenced in a study of blood T cell repertoires in COVID-19. The table came from immunoSEQ multiplex PCR; TCRdb's copy has only in-frame clones and leaves some out. There are approximately 330,000 clones in the sample; roughly 91% occur only once, and over 8.5% lies in the top ten. Source material: PBMCs or T cells enriched from blood (not recorded which). These receptors all stem from a woman younger than 45 who had recovered from COVID-19.

This clone was counted once. V is TRBV3-1 (or the pseudogene TRBV3-2) and J is TRBJ1-1; D is perhaps TRBD1 (6 bases). V lost 4 bases to trimming and J lost 2 bases, with 14 bases between them. There are 15 residues in the CDR3. The germline CDR1 and CDR2 sequences are LGHDT and YNNKEL (reference sequence). DNA for the CDR3: TGTGCCAGCAGCCCTATAACCGGGACAAACACTGAAGCTTTCTTT. Translated: CASSPITGTNTEAFF.

This chain uses TRBV7-2 with TRBJ2-3, with a weak D call TRBD2 (5 bases). The CDR3 covers 14 residues. Trimming cost V 3 bases and J 1 base, with 8 bases left between them. Germline loops: CDR1 SGHTA, CDR2 FQGNSA. For the CDR3, the DNA is TGTGCCAGCAGCTTGTCGAGGGGCACAGATACGCAGTATTTT. Amino acid sequence: CASSLSRGTDTQYF.

The J gene is TRBJ2-7, the V gene TRBV5-6; no clear D. The CDR3 is made up of 15 amino acids. CDR1 SGHDT and CDR2 YYEEEE come from the germline V gene. The germline V and J ends were trimmed by 4 bases and 2 bases, with 16 bases remaining between them. The CDR3 protein is CASSTRHGGAYEQYF. Written as DNA, the CDR3 is TGTGCCAGCAGCACGCGGCACGGCGGCGCCTACGAGCAGTACTTC.

The genes are TRBV12-5 and TRBJ1-6, with TRBD1 as a possible D gene (5 bases). This CDR3 region has 18 residues. The germline CDR1 and CDR2 sequences are LGHNT and FRNRAP. V was clipped by 2 bases and J by 0 bases, with 14 bases between them. The CDR3 bases are TGTGCTAGTGGTTTGACATTCTGGGGCAGCTCCTATAATTCACCCCTCCACTTT. It yields the protein CASGLTFWGSSYNSPLHF.

The chain joins TRBV27 to TRBJ2-3; TRBD2 agrees at 7 bases. After removal of 8 bases from V and 5 bases from J, the junction contained 7 bases not matched to a gene. This CDR3 region has 13 residues. Germline V gene sequence: CDR1 MNHEY, CDR2 SMNVEV (reference sequence). The CDR3 nucleotides read TGTGCCAGCTCCCGGCGGGGGTTAGATACGCAGTATTTT. It yields the protein CASSRRGLDTQYF.

The chain combines TRBV18 with TRBJ2-7; 12 positions agree with TRBD2. The junction had 11 bases not matched to a gene; V was cut back by 3 bases and J by 2 bases. This CDR3 is built from 18 residues. CDR1 KGHSH and CDR2 LQKENI come from the germline V gene. CDR3 sequence: CASSPGLAGERPTYEQYF. The CDR3 DNA reads as TGTGCCAGCTCACCGGGACTAGCGGGTGAAAGACCAACCTACGAGCAGTACTTC.

J is TRBJ2-7 and V is TRBV6-5, with TRBD2 as a possible D gene (6 bases). Trimming shortened V by 0 bases and J by 0 bases, and 9 bases separated the two germline ends. The CDR3 runs 15 residues. In germline, CDR1 is MNHEY, CDR2 SVGAGI. The CDR3 spells CASSYSSGASYEQYF. In nucleotides, the CDR3 is TGTGCCAGCAGTTACTCTTCGGGAGCCTCCTACGAGCAGTACTTC.

The V gene is TRBV9, the J gene TRBJ2-2; the D gene is possibly TRBD2 (7 bases). V was trimmed by 6 bases and J by 6 bases, leaving 18 bases between them. The CDR3 spans 15 residues. CDR1 SGDLS and CDR2 YYNGEE come from the germline V gene. CDR3 nucleotide sequence: TGTGCCAGCACGGGGGGCGGGAGACTTGCCGGGGAGCTGTTTTTT. Translating it yields CASTGGGRLAGELFF.

The J gene is TRBJ2-5, the V gene TRBV7-9; 8 bases align to TRBD1. The V gene's germline CDR1 is SEHNR and CDR2 FQNEAQ (reference sequence). This CDR3 has 17 amino acids. Trimming at V came to 4 bases and at J to 3 bases, leaving 13 bases not matched to a gene. CDR3: CASSWRWTGLGEETQYF. The DNA of the CDR3 is TGTGCCAGCAGCTGGAGGTGGACAGGGTTAGGTGAAGAGACCCAGTACTTC.

J is TRBJ1-5 and V is TRBV4-1; 9 bases fit TRBD1. The germline V gene has CDR1 MGHRA and CDR2 YSYEKL. CDR3 size: 15 residues. With 4 bases clipped from V and 2 bases from J, the junction kept 3 bases outside the gene matches. This CDR3 reads CASSLRTGGNQPQHF. The CDR3 region has the DNA TGCGCCAGCAGCCTCCGGACAGGGGGCAATCAGCCCCAGCATTTT.

The gene calls are TRBV10-3 and TRBJ1-2, with D maybe TRBD1 (5 bases). Trimming took 5 bases from V and 4 from J, leaving 14 bases between them. This CDR3 contains 14 residues. CDR1 is ENHRY and CDR2 is SYGVKD in the germline V gene. The CDR3 sequence is CAISRREVAYGYTF. CDR3 DNA: TGTGCCATCAGTCGCAGGGAGGTGGCCTATGGCTACACCTTC.

The V gene is TRBV19, the J gene TRBJ2-7; 9 bases map to TRBD1. The CDR3 extends over 14 amino acids. J was trimmed by 2 bases and V by 6 bases; bases with no gene match: 5. Germline values: CDR1 LNHDA, CDR2 SQIVND (reference sequence). The CDR3 DNA reads TGTGCCAGTAGACCGGGACAGGGAACCTACGAGCAGTACTTC. Its protein product is CASRPGQGTYEQYF.

The chain employs TRBV6-5 and TRBJ1-1; 7 bases agree with TRBD1. The CDR3 contains 15 residues. V shed 2 bases and J 1 base; nucleotides not matched to a gene: 4. Germline CDR1 is MNHEY and CDR2 is SVGAGI. CDR3 coding DNA: TGTGCCAGCAGTTACGGGTACAGGGGGAACACTGAAGCTTTCTTT. Protein: CASSYGYRGNTEAFF.

The count of this clone is one. V usage is TRBV28 and J usage is TRBJ1-5, with 10 bases matching TRBD1. Trimming cost V 1 base and J 0 bases; bases outside gene matches: 6. The CDR3 contains 18 residues. Germline V gene lookup returns CDR1 MDHEN and CDR2 SYDVKM. The CDR3 reads CASSLSWTGGYSNQPQHF. Written as DNA, the CDR3 is TGTGCCAGCAGTTTATCCTGGACAGGGGGGTATAGCAATCAGCCCCAGCATTTT.

The rearrangement joins TRBV19 to TRBJ2-1; weak D call: TRBD2 (5 bases). The CDR3 runs 11 residues. From germline, CDR1 is LNHDA and CDR2 SQIVND (reference sequence). V lost 9 bases to trimming and J lost 8 bases, with 11 bases between them. CDR3 nucleotide sequence: TGTGCCAGCCGGGGTGGGCATGAGCAGTTCTTC. Residues: CASRGGHEQFF.

The V and J genes are TRBV6-1 and TRBJ1-5; 10 nucleotides match TRBD1. CDR1 and CDR2 (germline): MNHNS, SASEGT. J was trimmed by 7 bases and V by 2 bases; bases with no gene match: 8. The CDR3 length is 16 residues. DNA for the CDR3: TGTGCCAGCAGTGAATCTACCGGGACAGGGGACCAGCCCCAGCATTTT. This codes for CASSESTGTGDQPQHF.

This chain joins TRBV19 and TRBJ1-2; 8 nucleotides match TRBD1. The CDR3 sequence is 16 residues long. Looked up from germline, CDR1 is LNHDA and CDR2 is SQIVND (reference sequence). Trimming cost V 10 bases and J 7 bases; bases outside gene matches: 20. The CDR3: CAIKTRTGTGAFGYTF. In DNA form, the CDR3 reads TGTGCCATCAAAACTCGTACCGGGACAGGAGCTTTTGGCTACACCTTC.

The rearrangement joins TRBV29-1 to TRBJ1-1; TRBD1 matches 7 bases. Per germline, CDR1 SQVTM and CDR2 ANQGSEA. V lost 6 bases, J lost 1 base, and 5 bases stayed unmatched. This CDR3 comprises 13 residues. In nucleotides, the CDR3 is TGCAGCGTCACGGGACAGAGGAACACTGAAGCTTTCTTT. Translating it yields CSVTGQRNTEAFF.

With respect to this clone: The identical CDR3 is also encoded by other nucleotide sequences in the sample. The chain couples TRBV19 to TRBJ2-7; 7 bases align to TRBD2. The CDR3 sequence is 15 residues long. CDR1 is LNHDA, CDR2 SQIVND, per germline (reference sequence). The junction had 7 bases not matched to a gene; V was cut back by 5 bases and J by 0 bases. The CDR3 region has the DNA TGTGCCAGTAGTCCAACTTCGGGGGGCTCCTACGAGCAGTACTTC. Its translation: CASSPTSGGSYEQYF.

This clone was detected only once. The sample holds other DNA sequences that translate to the same CDR3. The genes are TRBV5-1 and TRBJ1-5; D is unresolved. The CDR3 consists of 13 residues. Germline V lookup: CDR1 SGHRS, CDR2 YFSETQ. Trimming stripped 0 bases from V and 2 bases from J, with 3 bases between. As DNA, the CDR3 is TGCGCCAGCAGCTTGGCCGGCAATCAGCCCCAGCATTTT. Translation gives CASSLAGNQPQHF.

This clone was seen a few times. The rearrangement joins TRBV18 to TRBJ2-7, with 7 bases fitting TRBD2. Germline V gene sequence: CDR1 KGHSH, CDR2 LQKENI. The CDR3 consists of 16 residues. V lost 3 bases, J lost 4 bases, and 12 bases stayed unmatched. The CDR3 protein is CASSPYTGTTNYEQYF. In nucleotides, the CDR3 is TGTGCCAGCTCACCGTACACCGGGACTACAAATTACGAGCAGTACTTC.